This T cell receptor (beta chain) was sequenced during a study of shared clonotypes between healthy human individuals. Clones were read by immunoSEQ multiplex PCR, and TCRdb kept only the in-frame ones, dropping some. The sample yields approximately 2.5 million clones, 90% to 95% seen once. Both subsets, CD45RA+ naive and CD45RA-negative memory, were split from the CD4+ cells. The CDR3 totals 15 residues. CDR1 SGHVS and CDR2 FNYEAQ come from the germline V gene. The germline V and J ends were trimmed by 4 bases and 1 base, with 13 bases remaining between them. The chain couples TRBV7-6 to TRBJ1-1; D is possibly TRBD1 (5 bases). Material for sequencing was naive CD4+ T cells sorted from blood. Documented subset: CD45RA+ positively selected. This clonotype originated in a man aged 18 to 35 in good health. CDR3 loop: CASSSQGFANTEAFF. In DNA form, the CDR3 reads TGTGCCAGCAGCTCCCAGGGATTCGCGAACACTGAAGCTTTCTTT.